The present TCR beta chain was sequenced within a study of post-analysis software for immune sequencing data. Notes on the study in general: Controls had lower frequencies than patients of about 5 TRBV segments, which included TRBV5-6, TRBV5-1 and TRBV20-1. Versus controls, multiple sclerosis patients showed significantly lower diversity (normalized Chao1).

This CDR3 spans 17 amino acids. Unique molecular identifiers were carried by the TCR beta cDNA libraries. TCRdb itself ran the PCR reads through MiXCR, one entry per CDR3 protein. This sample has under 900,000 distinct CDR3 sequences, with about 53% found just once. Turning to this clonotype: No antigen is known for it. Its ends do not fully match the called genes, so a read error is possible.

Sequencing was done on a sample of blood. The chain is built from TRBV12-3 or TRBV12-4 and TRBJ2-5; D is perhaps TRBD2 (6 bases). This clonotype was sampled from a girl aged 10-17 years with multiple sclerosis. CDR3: CVSKGTERRGTQETQYF. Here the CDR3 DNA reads TGTGTCAGCAAGGGGACTGAACGGCGTGGGACTCAAGAGACCCAGTACTTC.